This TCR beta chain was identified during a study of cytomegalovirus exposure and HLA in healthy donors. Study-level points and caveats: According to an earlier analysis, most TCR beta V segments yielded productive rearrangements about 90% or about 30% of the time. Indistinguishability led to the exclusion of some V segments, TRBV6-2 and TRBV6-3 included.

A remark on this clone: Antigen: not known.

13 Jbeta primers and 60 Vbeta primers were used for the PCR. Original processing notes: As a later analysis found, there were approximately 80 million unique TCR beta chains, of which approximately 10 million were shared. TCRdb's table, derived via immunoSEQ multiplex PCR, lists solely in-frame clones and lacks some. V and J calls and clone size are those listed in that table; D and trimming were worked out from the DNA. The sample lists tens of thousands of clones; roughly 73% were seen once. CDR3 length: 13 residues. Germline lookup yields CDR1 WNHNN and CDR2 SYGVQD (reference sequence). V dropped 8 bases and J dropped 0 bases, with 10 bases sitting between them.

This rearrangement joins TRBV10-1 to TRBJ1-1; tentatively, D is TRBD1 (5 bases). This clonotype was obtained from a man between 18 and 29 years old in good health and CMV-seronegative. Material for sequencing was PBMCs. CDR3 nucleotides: TGCGCCAGCTCTTTACAGGTGAACACTGAAGCTTTCTTT. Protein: CASSLQVNTEAFF.